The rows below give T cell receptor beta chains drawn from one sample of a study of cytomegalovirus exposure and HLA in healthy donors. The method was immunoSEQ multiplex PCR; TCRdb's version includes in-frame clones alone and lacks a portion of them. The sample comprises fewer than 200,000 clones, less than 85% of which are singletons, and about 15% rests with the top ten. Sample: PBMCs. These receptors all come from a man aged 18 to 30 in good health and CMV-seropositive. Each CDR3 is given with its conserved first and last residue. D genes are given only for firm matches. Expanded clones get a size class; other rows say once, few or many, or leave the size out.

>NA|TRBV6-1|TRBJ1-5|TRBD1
TGTGCCAGCAGTATCCTACAGGGGTACAATCAGCCCCAGCATTTT
CASSILQGYNQPQHF
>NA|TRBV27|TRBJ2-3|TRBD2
TGTGCCAGCAGTTTATGGGAGCGGGGTACAGATACGCAGTATTTT
CASSLWERGTDTQYF
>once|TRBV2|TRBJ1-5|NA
TGTGCCAGCAGTGAAGCGCGGGGGGGCAACAATCAGCCCCAGCATTTT
CASSEARGGNNQPQHF
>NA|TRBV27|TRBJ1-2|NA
TGTGCCAGCAGTTTAGCGGGGCGTCGTGGCTACACCTTC
CASSLAGRRGYTF
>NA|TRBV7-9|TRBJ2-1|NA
TGTGCCAGCAGCTACGTGGGGGGGGCCTTCGAGCAGTTCTTC
CASSYVGGAFEQFF
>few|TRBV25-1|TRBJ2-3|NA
TGTGCCAGCAGTGAATCGACTCCGGACAGAGCTAGCACAGATACGCAGTATTTT
CASSESTPDRASTDTQYF
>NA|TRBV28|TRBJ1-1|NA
TGTGCCAGCAGGTCCCAAACTGAAGCTTTCTTT
CASRSQTEAFF
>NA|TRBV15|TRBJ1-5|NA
TGTGCCACCAGCGGCAGGGGATACAATCAGCCCCAGCATTTT
CATSGRGYNQPQHF
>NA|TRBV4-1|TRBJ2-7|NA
TGCGCCAGCAGCCAAAAGGCCGGGGTGGAGCAGTACTTC
CASSQKAGVEQYF
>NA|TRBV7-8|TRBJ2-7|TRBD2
TGTGCCAGCAGCGAGAGCGGGGGGCGGTACGAGCAGTACTTC
CASSESGGRYEQYF
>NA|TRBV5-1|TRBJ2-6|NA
TGCGCCAGCACGATGGGAGATGGAGCCAACGTCCTGACTTTC
CASTMGDGANVLTF
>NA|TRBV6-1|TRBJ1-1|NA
TGTGCCAGCCTCGAGGGGGTATCGTACACTGAAGCTTTCTTT
CASLEGVSYTEAFF
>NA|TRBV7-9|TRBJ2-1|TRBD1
TGTGCCAGCAGCACGGGACAGAGTTTTACCAATGAGCAGTTCTTC
CASSTGQSFTNEQFF
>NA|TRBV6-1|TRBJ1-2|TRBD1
TGTGCCAGCAGTGACGACAGGGGCGGCTACACCTTC
CASSDDRGGYTF
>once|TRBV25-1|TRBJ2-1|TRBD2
TGTGCCAGGGAGTTTAGCGGGAGTAAGCCCCCGGGCTACAATGAGCAGTTCTTC
CAREFSGSKPPGYNEQFF
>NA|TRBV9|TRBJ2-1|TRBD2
TGTGCCAGCAGCGTAGAGGCGGGAGCGACTCAGTTCTTC
CASSVEAGATQFF
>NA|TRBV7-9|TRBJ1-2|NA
TGTGCCAGCAGCTCCCGACAGAATCATGGCTACACCTTC
CASSSRQNHGYTF
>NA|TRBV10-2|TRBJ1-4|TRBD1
TGCGCCAGCAGTTCCGGGACAGGGAGTGGTGAAAAACTGTTTTTT
CASSSGTGSGEKLFF
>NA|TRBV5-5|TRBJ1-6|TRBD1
TGTGCCAGCAGCTTGAGTTCCGAGGACAGGGTTTCACCCCTCCACTTT
CASSLSSEDRVSPLHF
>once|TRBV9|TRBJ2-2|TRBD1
TGTGCCAGCAGCGTTTCAGAGGGGGCAAGCACCGGGGAGCTGTTTTTT
CASSVSEGASTGELFF
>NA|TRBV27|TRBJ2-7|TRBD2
TGTGCCAGCAACTCAATTTGGGGCGGGAGTGGCTACGAGCAGTACTTC
CASNSIWGGSGYEQYF
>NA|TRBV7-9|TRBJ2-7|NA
TGTGCCAGCAGCCCGAAGGGGGGGCCTACTACCTACGAGCAGTACTTC
CASSPKGGPTTYEQYF
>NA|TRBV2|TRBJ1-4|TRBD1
TGTGCCAGCAGTGATCTTTGGGGACGAACCGGGACAGGGCCTAATGAAAAACTGTTTTTT
CASSDLWGRTGTGPNEKLFF
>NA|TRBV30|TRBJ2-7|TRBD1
TGTGCCTGGAGTAAGGGACAGGGGGTTTCCTACGAGCAGTACTTC
CAWSKGQGVSYEQYF
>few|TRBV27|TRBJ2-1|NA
TGTGCCAGCAGTTTGCCAGGGGCCGCCTACAATGAGCAGTTCTTC
CASSLPGAAYNEQFF
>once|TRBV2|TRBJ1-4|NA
TGTGCCAGCAGCCCGGGACATTTTACGGCTAATGAAAAACTGTTTTTT
CASSPGHFTANEKLFF
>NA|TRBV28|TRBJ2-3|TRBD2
TGTGCCAGCAGTTTTTCGTCTGCCGCGGGGGGCGCCGGAGATACGCAGTATTTT
CASSFSSAAGGAGDTQYF
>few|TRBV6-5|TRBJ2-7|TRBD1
TGTGCCAGCGCGACAGGGGGGGCATCCTACGAGCAGTACTTC
CASATGGASYEQYF
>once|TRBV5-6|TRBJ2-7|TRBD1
TGTGCCAGCAGCTATGGACAGGGGGCCAACGAGCAGTACTTC
CASSYGQGANEQYF